Listed below are T cell receptor beta chains from one sample, sequenced in a study of T cell repertoires and HLA-DP antigens. Their antigens are not known. The repertoire was sequenced with immunoSEQ multiplex PCR; TCRdb's copy has only in-frame clones and lacks some. The sample holds around 100,000 clones, roughly 92% seen once. The specimen sequenced was CD4+ T cells from PBMCs. The receptors were gathered from a woman aged 18-29 years in good health and CMV-seronegative. Both conserved end residues are part of each CDR3. The D gene is left open where the match is weak. Rows may omit the clone size; those that give it use once, few, many or a size class.

clone_size j_call d_call cdr3_length v_call cdr3_aa cdr3_nt
NA TRBJ1-1 NA 17 TRBV21-1 CASSKRGTGGWGTEAFF TGTGCCAGCAGCAAACGGGGGACAGGGGGATGGGGCACTGAAGCTTTCTTT
NA TRBJ1-5 TRBD1 19 TRBV12-5 CASGLARLGTGLLDQPQHF TGTGCTAGTGGTTTGGCCCGACTCGGGACAGGATTGCTGGATCAGCCCCAGCATTTT
NA TRBJ2-7 TRBD2 15 TRBV29-1 CSERPPGLAGPEQYF TGCAGCGAACGGCCCCCGGGACTAGCGGGACCCGAGCAGTACTTC
NA TRBJ1-1 NA 15 TRBV12-5 CASAPSYVASTEAFF TGTGCTAGTGCTCCCAGCTATGTGGCAAGCACTGAAGCTTTCTTT
NA TRBJ2-5 NA 13 TRBV6-5 CASSLIRQETQYF TGTGCCAGCAGTCTAATCCGGCAAGAGACCCAGTACTTC
NA TRBJ2-7 TRBD1 15 TRBV14 CASSLQQGGSYEQYF TGTGCCAGCAGCCTACAACAGGGGGGTTCCTACGAGCAGTACTTC
NA TRBJ2-5 NA 13 TRBV18 CASSPGLMETQYF TGTGCCAGCTCACCAGGGTTGATGGAGACCCAGTACTTC
once TRBJ2-3 NA 14 TRBV5-1 CASSFGGSTDTQYF TGCGCCAGCAGCTTCGGAGGGTCCACAGATACGCAGTATTTT
NA TRBJ2-3 TRBD2 19 TRBV19 CASSLSGASGGESTDTQYF TGTGCCAGTAGCCTATCGGGAGCTAGCGGGGGGGAAAGCACAGATACGCAGTATTTT
NA TRBJ2-2 TRBD1 15 TRBV2 CASRRDREGTGELFF TGTGCCAGCAGAAGGGACAGGGAGGGCACCGGGGAGCTGTTTTTT
NA TRBJ2-1 TRBD2 18 TRBV27 CASRSGTSGRSSYNEQFF TGTGCCAGCCGTAGTGGGACTAGCGGGAGGAGCTCCTACAATGAGCAGTTCTTC
NA TRBJ2-5 TRBD1 17 TRBV7-2 CASSSYPMAQGVETQYF TGTGCCAGCAGCTCCTACCCCATGGCACAGGGGGTCGAGACCCAGTACTTC
once TRBJ1-1 NA 11 TRBV20-1 CSAGGFTEAFF TGCAGTGCCGGGGGGTTCACTGAAGCTTTCTTT
NA TRBJ2-7 TRBD1 14 TRBV30 CAWSVLTGRHEQYF TGTGCCTGGAGTGTCTTGACAGGGCGACACGAGCAGTACTTC
few TRBJ1-2 TRBD1 14 TRBV5-6 CASSLTGVNYGYTF TGTGCCAGCAGCTTAACAGGGGTAAACTATGGCTACACCTTC
NA TRBJ2-3 TRBD1 15 TRBV19 CASSRSGTGRDTQYF TGTGCCAGTAGTCGATCCGGGACAGGGAGAGATACGCAGTATTTT
NA TRBJ2-7 NA 14 TRBV28 CASSSAAGSYEQYF TGTGCCAGCAGTTCCGCGGCCGGGTCCTACGAGCAGTACTTC
NA TRBJ2-5 NA 14 TRBV5-1 CASSQRHQQETQYF TGCGCCAGCAGCCAGCGACACCAACAAGAGACCCAGTACTTC
NA TRBJ1-1 NA 13 TRBV2 CASRERENTEAFF TGTGCCAGCCGGGAACGGGAGAACACTGAAGCTTTCTTT
NA TRBJ2-3 TRBD2 16 TRBV19 CASSLGLAGITDTQYF TGTGCCAGTAGTCTGGGACTAGCGGGGATCACAGATACGCAGTATTTT
once TRBJ1-2 TRBD1 15 TRBV7-2 CASRTNRGEYYGYTF TGTGCCAGCAGGACTAACAGGGGGGAATATTATGGCTACACCTTC
NA TRBJ1-6 TRBD1 17 TRBV5-5 CASSLPIQGAGNSPLHF TGTGCCAGCAGCTTACCAATACAGGGGGCTGGGAATTCACCCCTCCACTTT
NA TRBJ1-5 NA 13 TRBV2 CASSRTENQPQHF TGTGCCAGCAGCAGGACGGAAAATCAGCCCCAGCATTTT
NA TRBJ2-3 NA 13 TRBV10-3 CAISLISTDTQYF TGTGCCATCAGTCTCATCAGCACAGATACGCAGTATTTT
NA TRBJ1-4 NA 16 TRBV28 CASSPIRQVPNEKLFF TGTGCCAGCAGTCCTATCCGCCAGGTCCCTAATGAAAAACTGTTTTTT
NA TRBJ2-2 NA 14 TRBV18 CASSPNRNTGELFF TGTGCCAGCTCACCAAACAGAAACACCGGGGAGCTGTTTTTT
NA TRBJ2-1 NA 10 TRBV30 CAWSVNEQFF TGTGCCTGGAGTGTAAATGAGCAGTTCTTC
NA TRBJ2-3 TRBD2 16 TRBV7-3 CASSLLAGGGTDTQYF TGTGCCAGCAGCCTCCTAGCGGGGGGAGGGACAGATACGCAGTATTTT
NA TRBJ2-1 TRBD2 19 TRBV29-1 CSVEEGTSGGGSSYNEQFF TGCAGCGTTGAAGAAGGGACTAGCGGGGGGGGTTCCTCCTACAATGAGCAGTTCTTC
NA TRBJ1-2 NA 14 TRBV6-1 CASLLTGKLDGYTF TGTGCCAGCTTACTAACAGGGAAGCTGGATGGCTACACCTTC
NA TRBJ2-7 TRBD2 15 TRBV18 CASSPGLAGDYEQYF TGTGCCAGCTCACCGGGACTAGCGGGAGACTACGAGCAGTACTTC
NA TRBJ2-3 NA 15 TRBV27 CASSLVGEAVDTQYF TGTGCCAGCAGTTTAGTGGGGGAGGCGGTAGATACGCAGTATTTT
NA TRBJ2-3 TRBD1 18 TRBV15 CATSREIAGQGVGDTQYF TGTGCCACCAGCAGAGAGATAGCGGGACAGGGGGTGGGAGATACGCAGTATTTT
NA TRBJ1-5 NA 17 TRBV6-1 CASSDPGQGYSNQPQHF TGTGCCAGCAGTGATCCTGGTCAGGGGTATAGCAATCAGCCCCAGCATTTT
NA TRBJ1-5 TRBD1 14 TRBV9 CASSPGQINQPQHF TGTGCCAGCAGCCCGGGACAGATCAATCAGCCCCAGCATTTT
NA TRBJ2-7 NA 11 TRBV29-1 CSVRNSYEQYF TGCAGCGTGCGAAACTCCTACGAGCAGTACTTC
once TRBJ2-1 NA 15 TRBV9 CASSPRGGADNEQFF TGTGCCAGCAGCCCTAGGGGGGGGGCTGACAATGAGCAGTTCTTC
NA TRBJ2-1 NA 17 TRBV21-1 CASSSSGTFSSYNEQFF TGTGCCAGCAGCTCAAGTGGGACTTTTAGCTCCTACAATGAGCAGTTCTTC
once TRBJ1-2 NA 15 TRBV9 CASSVVGTSDYGYTF TGTGCCAGCAGCGTAGTGGGCACCTCTGACTATGGCTACACCTTC
NA TRBJ1-4 TRBD1 15 TRBV28 CASTTGGALKEKLFF TGTGCCAGCACAACAGGGGGCGCGTTAAAGGAAAAACTGTTTTTT
NA TRBJ2-2 NA 18 TRBV28 CASSIPQFRGPNAGELFF TGTGCCAGCAGTATCCCGCAATTCAGGGGTCCGAACGCCGGGGAGCTGTTTTTT
NA TRBJ2-5 NA 12 TRBV5-1 CATRLNQETQYF TGCGCCACCCGACTGAACCAAGAGACCCAGTACTTC
NA TRBJ2-1 NA 19 TRBV11-3 CASSLEGGYRSSSYNEQFF TGTGCCAGCAGCTTAGAAGGGGGATACCGATCTAGTTCCTACAATGAGCAGTTCTTC
NA TRBJ1-5 NA 13 TRBV6-5 CASSYGRGQPQHF TGTGCCAGCAGTTATGGGAGAGGTCAGCCCCAGCATTTT
NA TRBJ2-1 TRBD2 16 TRBV4-1 CASSQVGLAPYNEQFF TGCGCCAGCAGCCAAGTTGGACTAGCTCCTTACAATGAGCAGTTCTTC
once TRBJ2-3 NA 13 TRBV7-2 CASSLREGTHNHF TGTGCCAGCAGCCTCCGGGAAGGGACTCACAACCATTTT
NA TRBJ1-5 TRBD1 15 TRBV6-1 CASSEEDREGQPQHF TGTGCCAGCAGTGAGGAGGACAGGGAAGGTCAGCCCCAGCATTTT
NA TRBJ2-7 NA 15 TRBV27 CASSLSFLDTYEQYF TGTGCCAGCAGTTTATCTTTTTTAGATACCTACGAGCAGTACTTC
NA TRBJ1-4 NA 14 TRBV28 CASSGPATNEKLFF TGTGCCAGCAGTGGGCCTGCAACTAATGAAAAACTGTTTTTT
NA TRBJ2-1 NA 13 TRBV19 CASVGGTYNEQFF TGTGCCAGTGTAGGCGGTACCTACAATGAGCAGTTCTTC
medium-sized TRBJ1-3 NA 15 TRBV6-1 CASTSDGSSGNTIYF TGTGCCAGCACGTCGGACGGTAGCTCTGGAAACACCATATATTTT
NA TRBJ2-2 NA 15 TRBV11-2 CASSLSDTNTGELFF TGTGCCAGCAGCTTATCGGACACGAACACCGGGGAGCTGTTTTTT
NA TRBJ2-7 NA 13 TRBV7-2 CASSSGAHHEQYF TGTGCCAGCAGCTCAGGGGCCCACCACGAGCAGTACTTC